This TCR beta chain is drawn from a study of PD-1 blockade in mismatch repair-deficient tumors. Background on the study: Patients had about a dozen mismatch repair-deficient cancer types and were previously treated and progressing.

Broader study findings: Tumor-resident clones, often absent from pretreatment blood, expanded after pembrolizumab and then contracted.

The V gene's germline CDR1 is SGHVS and CDR2 FNYEAQ. The ends were cut back, 6 bases at V and 10 bases at J, with 12 bases in the middle. The CDR3 is 11 residues long. Every patient had mismatch repair deficiency by PCR or immunohistochemistry. Generated by immunoSEQ multiplex PCR, the TCRdb table keeps only in-frame clones and is missing some. The sample includes 90,000 to 120,000 clones, approximately 80% seen only once; the top ten take approximately 6.8%. In this sample, this clone turned up once. Its antigen is unknown. The chain joins TRBV7-6 to TRBJ2-5; D is unclear. The receptor's source is an adult with mismatch repair-deficient cancer. The material was peripheral blood, obtained approximately 35 weeks after starting pembrolizumab. The CDR3 region is CASSPRLDQYF. The CDR3 DNA reads TGTGCCAGCAGTCCTCGCCTTGACCAGTACTTC. The full variable domain, rest sourced from reference TRBV7-6 and TRBJ2-5, is GAGVSQSPRYKVTKRGQDVALRCDPISGHVSLYWYRQALGQGPEFLTYFNYEAQQDKSGLPNDRFSAERPEGSISTLTIQRTEQRDSAMYRCASSPRLDQYFGPGTRLLVL.